Presented here are 3 T cell receptor beta chains from one specimen sequenced in a study of T-cell memory formation after mild COVID-19. In TCRdb, the 5' RACE reads were re-called with MiXCR into one record per CDR3 protein. Of 40,000 to 60,000 distinct CDR3 sequences listed, 9.3% are singletons. Sample: PBMCs or a T cell subset sorted from them (not recorded which). The receptors were gathered from an adult woman who had mild COVID-19 (a few samples of this study predate the infection). Cell type and time point are not known.

This clonotype has a count of ten or more. The chain has TRBV20-1 and TRBJ2-3, with D unclear. Germline CDR1 reads DFQATT; CDR2 reads SNEGSKA (reference sequence). This CDR3 spans 14 amino acids. V lost 1 base, J lost 0 bases, and 8 bases lay in between. The CDR3 spells CSARGGTSTDTQYF. The CDR3 DNA is TGCAGTGCTAGAGGAGGTACTAGCACAGATACGCAGTATTTT.

In its sample, this clonotype was seen a few times. This chain links TRBV20-1 with TRBJ1-1; D gene unclear. V was cut by 1 base and J by 1 base, with 13 bases left in between. CDR3 length: 15 amino acids. Germline-derived CDR1 and CDR2 are DFQATT and SNEGSKA (reference sequence). CDR3 in amino acids: CSARVIRPGNTEAFF. For the CDR3, the DNA is TGCAGTGCTAGAGTAATCCGCCCGGGGAACACTGAAGCTTTCTTT.

The chain employs TRBV6-6 and TRBJ2-6; 8 bases fit TRBD1. V lost 1 base, J lost 6 bases, and 2 bases stayed unmatched. The length of the CDR3 is 15 residues. The germline CDR1 and CDR2 sequences are MNHNY and SVGAGI (reference sequence). This CDR3 reads CASSYYRGAANVLTF. The CDR3 DNA reads TGTGCCAGCAGTTACTACAGGGGGGCGGCCAACGTCCTGACTTTC.